This entry lists 27 T cell receptor beta chains sequenced from one sample in a study of blood T cell repertoires in COVID-19. Here immunoSEQ multiplex PCR was the method, and the copy in TCRdb shows in-frame clones only, minus some. In the table there are about 100,000 clones, more than 70% of which are singletons. Specimen: peripheral blood. These receptors came from a human donor in a cohort sampled during active COVID-19.

The chain links TRBV18 to TRBJ2-7; 7 bases align to TRBD2. Germline V lookup: CDR1 KGHSH, CDR2 LQKENI. J gave up 3 bases and V 3 bases, and 8 bases lay outside the gene matches. The length of the CDR3 is 15 residues. CDR3 nucleotides: TGTGCCAGCTCACCCCCGGGTAGGGAGGGCTACGAGCAGTACTTC. Protein sequence: CASSPPGREGYEQYF.

This sequence joins TRBV7-3 and TRBJ2-2, with 8 positions matching TRBD1. Trimming took 5 bases from V and 1 from J; bases not matched to a gene: 3. Germline V gene data show CDR1 as SGHTA and CDR2 as FQGTGA. The CDR3 covers 15 residues. The CDR3, as DNA: TGTGCCAGCAGCCAAGACAGGGGGAACACCGGGGAGCTGTTTTTT. Protein: CASSQDRGNTGELFF. Full variable domain (rest looked up from reference TRBV7-3 and TRBJ2-2): GAGVSQTPSNKVTEKGKYVELRCDPISGHTALYWYRQSLGQGPEFLIYFQGTGAADDSGLPNDRFFAVRPEGSVSTLKIQRTERGDSAVYLCASSQDRGNTGELFFGEGSRLTVL.

This CDR3 reads CASSLQGSTDTQYF. The CDR3 DNA reads as TGTGCCAGCAGCTTACAGGGTAGCACAGATACGCAGTATTTT. V gene TRBV7-2 combines with J gene TRBJ2-3, with a tentative D call TRBD1 (5 bases). The germline V gene encodes CDR1 SGHTA and CDR2 FQGNSA. CDR3 length: 14 amino acids. V was trimmed by 2 bases and J by 0 bases, leaving 6 bases between them.

The chain joins TRBV9 to TRBJ2-3; tentative D call: TRBD2 (5 bases). The CDR3 runs 13 residues. CDR1 is SGDLS and CDR2 is YYNGEE in the germline V gene. The V end lost 0 bases, the J end lost 4 bases, and 6 bases lay between the germline ends. CDR3 coding DNA: TGTGCCAGCAGCGTAGGGCGGGCAGATACGCAGTATTTT. It codes for CASSVGRADTQYF. Using reference TRBV9 and TRBJ2-3 for the parts outside the CDR3, the full variable domain is DSGVTQTPKHLITATGQRVTLRCSPRSGDLSVYWYQQSLDQGLQFLIQYYNGEERAKGNILERFSAQQFPDLHSELNLSSLELGDSALYFCASSVGRADTQYFGPGTRLTVL.

The chain couples TRBV25-1 to TRBJ1-3; 7 bases line up with TRBD1. CDR1 is MGHDK and CDR2 is SYGVNS in the germline V gene. Trimming at V came to 6 bases and at J to 11 bases, leaving 16 bases not matched to a gene. This CDR3 contains 15 residues. CDR3 protein: CASRETGSEKMPIYF. The CDR3 DNA reads TGTGCCAGCAGAGAGACAGGGTCTGAGAAGATGCCCATATATTTT.

This clone was seen a few times. J is TRBJ1-5 and V is TRBV6-2 or TRBV6-3; D perhaps matches TRBD1 (5 bases). Trimming removed 6 bases from V and 4 bases from J, with 16 bases in between. The CDR3 is 15 amino acids. Germline-derived CDR1 and CDR2 are MNHEY and SVGEGT. CDR3 bases: TGTGCCAGCAGCGACCCGGGGGTTGGAAATCAGCCCCAGCATTTT. Translated: CASSDPGVGNQPQHF.

The chain is built from TRBV5-8 and TRBJ2-7; D is perhaps TRBD1 (5 bases). V lost 5 bases and J 2 bases, leaving 8 bases between the germline ends. Germline CDR1 and CDR2: SGHTS and YDEGEE. CDR3 length equals 12 residues. CDR3 residues: CASRDTPYEQYF. In nucleotides, the CDR3 is TGTGCCAGCAGGGACACACCCTACGAGCAGTACTTC.

The J gene is TRBJ1-1, the V gene TRBV7-3, with D possibly matching TRBD1 (5 bases). V gave up 0 bases and J gave up 5 bases, with 10 bases separating them. The germline V gene encodes CDR1 SGHTA and CDR2 FQGTGA. The CDR3 covers 14 residues. CDR3 DNA sequence: TGTGCCAGCAGCTTAACGGGGCCTTTGACTGAAGCTTTCTTT. As protein: CASSLTGPLTEAFF. Full variable domain (outside the CDR3, taken from reference TRBV7-3 and TRBJ1-1): GAGVSQTPSNKVTEKGKYVELRCDPISGHTALYWYRQSLGQGPEFLIYFQGTGAADDSGLPNDRFFAVRPEGSVSTLKIQRTERGDSAVYLCASSLTGPLTEAFFGQGTRLTVV.

The rearrangement joins TRBV19 to TRBJ2-2, with 10 bases matching TRBD1. CDR3 size: 15 residues. CDR1 is LNHDA and CDR2 is SQIVND in the germline V gene (reference sequence). The V gene end was trimmed by 5 bases and the J gene end by 0 bases; junction bases not matched to a gene: 0. DNA of the CDR3: TGTGCCAGTAGTGGGACAGGGGCGAACACCGGGGAGCTGTTTTTT. Amino acid sequence: CASSGTGANTGELFF.

The V call is TRBV20-1, the J call TRBJ2-1, with D perhaps TRBD2 (5 bases). Germline-derived CDR1 and CDR2 are DFQATT and SNEGSKA (reference sequence). There are 11 residues in the CDR3. The V end lost 3 bases, the J end lost 9 bases, and 9 bases lay between the germline ends. The CDR3 loop reads CSASLGVEQFF. CDR3 DNA sequence: TGCAGTGCTAGCCTGGGAGTTGAGCAGTTCTTC.

The J gene is TRBJ1-5, the V gene TRBV15; D uncertain. This CDR3 has 15 residues. Germline CDR1 is LNHNV and CDR2 is YYDKDF (reference sequence). V lost 0 bases, J lost 6 bases, and 12 bases lay in between. CDR3 protein: CATSRDNTRGQPQHF. In DNA, the CDR3 is TGTGCCACCAGCAGAGATAACACCCGCGGTCAGCCCCAGCATTTT.

The chain recombines TRBV19 with TRBJ1-2; the D gene is possibly TRBD1 (5 bases). The CDR3 length is 15 residues. Trimming cost V 3 bases and J 4 bases, with 15 bases left between them. CDR1 LNHDA and CDR2 SQIVND come from the germline V gene (reference sequence). As DNA, the CDR3 is TGTGCCAGTAGTATGGGGACTCGCCTTGGCTATGGCTACACCTTC. Translating gives CASSMGTRLGYGYTF.

The rearrangement uses TRBV4-3 and TRBJ2-6; 14 bases agree with TRBD2. This CDR3 has 17 amino acids. Germline V gene sequence: CDR1 LGHNA, CDR2 YSLEER. V trimming: 3 bases; J trimming: 2 bases; junction bases outside the gene matches: 0. The CDR3 here is CASSQGLAGAGANVLTF. The CDR3 DNA sequence: TGCGCCAGCAGCCAGGGACTAGCGGGAGCTGGGGCCAACGTCCTGACTTTC.

This rearrangement joins TRBV21-1 to TRBJ2-1; the table's D call, TRBD2, was not checked against the DNA. TRBV21-1 is described as a pseudogene. The CDR3 spans 10 residues. The CDR3 here is CASSNYEQFF. The CDR3 coding sequence is TGTGCCAGCAGCAACTATGAGCAGTTCTTC.

The chain links TRBV5-1 to TRBJ2-3; TRBD2 is a possible D gene (7 bases). V was shortened by 4 bases and J by 1 base, with 16 bases between the two germline ends. CDR1 SGHRS and CDR2 YFSETQ come from the germline V gene. The CDR3 spans 16 residues. DNA for the CDR3: TGCGCCAGCAGCCAGGGGAGCACTAGCGGCACAGATACGCAGTATTTT. Protein product: CASSQGSTSGTDTQYF.

This clone was recorded once. The CDR3 is CASSPGQGISYGYTF. The CDR3 DNA is TGCGCCAGCAGCCCCGGACAGGGAATAAGCTATGGCTACACCTTC. The chain has TRBV5-1 and TRBJ1-2; 8 bases map to TRBD1. The CDR3 consists of 15 residues. Germline V gene sequence: CDR1 SGHRS, CDR2 YFSETQ. J was trimmed by 4 bases and V by 4 bases; bases with no gene match: 9.

This chain links TRBV19 with TRBJ2-3, with TRBD2 as a possible D gene (5 bases). The length of the CDR3 is 15 residues. Germline V gives CDR1 LNHDA, CDR2 SQIVND (reference sequence). The V and J ends lost 7 bases and 11 bases respectively, with 25 bases between them. In DNA form, the CDR3 reads TGTGCCAGTACCCGGGCCCCGGGGTCACCCTCTAGGCAGTATTTT. It yields the protein CASTRAPGSPSRQYF.

V and J are TRBV30 and TRBJ2-1; 13 nucleotides agree with TRBD2. Germline CDR1 reads GTSNPN; CDR2 reads SVGIG (reference sequence). V lost 0 bases, J lost 9 bases, and 5 bases stayed unmatched. The CDR3 length is 15 residues. The CDR3 is CAWSVPGLAGVEQFF. CDR3 bases: TGTGCCTGGAGTGTACCAGGACTAGCGGGAGTTGAGCAGTTCTTC.

The rearrangement links TRBV6-5 to TRBJ1-1; 8 nucleotides line up with TRBD1. The CDR3 spans 13 residues. Germline CDR1 MNHEY, CDR2 SVGAGI. V lost 8 bases and J lost 7; bases outside the gene matches: 9. The CDR3 here is CASDLGTGGEAFF. The DNA of the CDR3 is TGTGCCAGCGACTTAGGGACAGGAGGTGAAGCTTTCTTT.

This chain joins TRBV25-1 and TRBJ2-3, with D tentatively TRBD2 (5 bases). This CDR3 has 15 residues. Germline CDR1 is MGHDK and CDR2 is SYGVNS. V was pared by 3 bases and J by 1 base, with 11 bases between. The chain's CDR3 is CASSDLVSGTDTQYF. The CDR3 region has the DNA TGTGCCAGCAGTGATCTCGTTAGCGGCACAGATACGCAGTATTTT. The full variable domain, with the rest looked up from reference TRBV25-1 and TRBJ2-3, is EADIYQTPRYLVIGTGKKITLECSQTMGHDKMYWYQQDPGMELHLIHYSYGVNSTEKGDLSSESTVSRIRTEHFPLTLESARPSHTSQYLCASSDLVSGTDTQYFGPGTRLTVL.

The chain links TRBV4-1 to TRBJ2-3; D is undetermined. Germline CDR1 MGHRA, CDR2 YSYEKL. V gave up 0 bases and J gave up 0 bases, with 13 bases separating them. CDR3 size: 17 residues. CDR3 coding DNA: TGCGCCAGCAGCCAAGATCGCGCTAGAACTAGCACAGATACGCAGTATTTT. It translates to CASSQDRARTSTDTQYF.

The chain combines TRBV5-1 with TRBJ2-5; a weak D match, TRBD1 (6 bases). Trimming shortened V by 4 bases and J by 2 bases, and 15 bases separated the two germline ends. The CDR3 is 15 residues long. Germline V gene sequence: CDR1 SGHRS, CDR2 YFSETQ. The CDR3 reads CASSLVPGQQETQYF. CDR3 bases: TGCGCCAGCAGCCTCGTCCCGGGACAACAAGAGACCCAGTACTTC.

The chain employs TRBV18 and TRBJ2-2, with 7 bases identical to TRBD1. The CDR3 contains 15 residues. Germline CDR1 reads KGHSH; CDR2 reads LQKENI. V shed 2 bases and J 6 bases; nucleotides not matched to a gene: 6. The CDR3 DNA sequence: TGTGCCAGCTCACCAAAACAGGGGTCCCCCGGGGAGCTGTTTTTT. Amino acids: CASSPKQGSPGELFF.

The rearrangement uses TRBV9 and TRBJ2-7, with 9 bases aligning to TRBD2. CDR1 SGDLS and CDR2 YYNGEE come from the germline V gene. The CDR3 has 14 amino acids. The J segment lost 7 bases and the V segment lost 2 bases, leaving 7 bases of the junction unmatched. The CDR3 is CASSVAGGPGEQYV. In DNA form, the CDR3 reads TGTGCCAGCAGCGTTGCGGGAGGGCCTGGAGAGCAGTACGTC.

This rearrangement joins TRBV7-2 to TRBJ2-3, with 8 bases lining up with TRBD2. V lost 5 bases and J lost 2; bases outside the gene matches: 9. Looked up from germline, CDR1 is SGHTA and CDR2 is FQGNSA. CDR3 size: 16 residues. CDR3 sequence: CASSGSGRYFTDTQYF. CDR3 coding DNA: TGTGCCAGCAGCGGGAGCGGGAGATACTTCACAGATACGCAGTATTTT.

This chain uses TRBV4-3 with TRBJ1-1; 8 nucleotides match TRBD1. V lost 1 base to trimming and J lost 4 bases; unmatched junction nucleotides: 5. The CDR3 sequence is 15 residues long. Germline V lookup: CDR1 LGHNA, CDR2 YSLEER. CDR3 DNA: TGCGCCAGCAGCCAAGCCCTCAGGGGGCTCACTGAAGCTTTCTTT. Translating gives CASSQALRGLTEAFF.

The chain carries TRBV28 and TRBJ1-1; no definite D call. This CDR3 has 14 amino acids. Germline V gene data show CDR1 as MDHEN and CDR2 as SYDVKM. V dropped 2 bases and J dropped 4 bases, with 11 bases sitting between them. CDR3 coding DNA: TGTGCCAGCAGTTTAATGGGTCCAGGCACTGAAGCTTTCTTT. Translating it yields CASSLMGPGTEAFF. The complete variable domain, with remaining parts taken from reference TRBV28 and TRBJ1-1, reads DVKVTQSSRYLVKRTGEKVFLECVQDMDHENMFWYRQDPGLGLRLIYFSYDVKMKEKGDIPEGYSVSREKKERFSLILESASTNQTSMYLCASSLMGPGTEAFFGQGTRLTVV.